The subject of this entry is one TCR beta chain. These data originate in a study of blood T cell repertoires in COVID-19. Study overall: The analysed material was cDNA or gDNA that came from T cells, B-cell-depleted T cells, or PBMCs.

CDR3 length equals 14 residues. Trimming at V came to 4 bases and at J to 3 bases, leaving 7 bases not matched to a gene. From germline, CDR1 is GTSNPN and CDR2 SVGIG (reference sequence). TCRdb's copy holds only in-frame clones and misses some; the assay was immunoSEQ multiplex PCR. This table has 150,000 to 200,000 clones, around 80% appearing once. Those who participated ranged in age from about 18 to 89 years and resided in about two dozen US areas. Cohort allocation depended upon clinical history that participants reported. The gene calls are TRBV30 and TRBJ2-7; 9 bases are shared with TRBD1. This clonotype was sampled from a man aged 55-75 years who had been exposed to COVID-19. The sample taken for sequencing was PBMCs or T cells enriched from blood (not recorded which). The CDR3 region has the DNA TGTGCCTGGAAAGACAGGGGGGCGTTCTACGAGCAGTACTTC. The encoded protein is CAWKDRGAFYEQYF.